This entry is about one TCR beta chain. Data came from immunoSEQ multiplex PCR; TCRdb stores just in-frame clones and leaves some out. The repertoire holds about 82,000 clones, 70% to 90% seen once, with 18% in the top ten. Germline V gene lookup returns CDR1 LGHNA and CDR2 YNFKEQ. After removal of 3 bases from V and 2 bases from J, the junction contained 12 bases not matched to a gene. This CDR3 region has 18 residues. The entry originates in a study of blood T cell repertoires in COVID-19. The rearrangement links TRBV4-2 to TRBJ1-1; 10 bases map to TRBD1. The specimen sequenced was peripheral blood. The receptor's source is an elderly man with active or convalescent COVID-19. Written as DNA, the CDR3 is TGTGCCAGCAGCCATCAAAAGGGACAGGGGTTTGGTAACACTGAAGCTTTCTTT. Translation: CASSHQKGQGFGNTEAFF.